This TCR beta chain was observed in a study of CD8+ T cells in alopecia areata. Study in general: Recipient mice, approximately 6-11-week-old female C3H/HeJ animals, received skin from roughly 6-12-month-old C3H/HeJ graft donors with spontaneous alopecia.

Time point given: mouse skin 3 weeks after grafting. Study-wide results and caveats: Compared with mice, patients displayed less clear TCR sharing, possibly for HLA-related reasons. Sequencing of scalp tissue also captures the resident alphabeta T cells of normal skin. Higher clonality than in normal scalp was seen in lesional scalp, especially alopecia totalis/universalis.

The authors extracted RNA and reverse transcribed it into cDNA as the sequencing template. The repertoire was sequenced with immunoSEQ multiplex PCR; TCRdb's copy has only in-frame clones and lacks some. Singletons are absent from the sample, which has thousands of clones. This clone has a handful of counts. Its antigen is still unknown. Gene names and germline match the mouse. The source material was skin, sampled at week 3. The TCR comes from a C3H/HeJ mouse with alopecia areata. The mice in this strain carry MHC haplotype H2-k.

The CDR3 loop is CASSLGQQNTLYF. CDR3 DNA (partial): TGTGCCAGCAGCCTCGGACAACAAAAC. The chain combines TRBV4 with TRBJ2-4, with D possibly matching TRBD1 (5 bases). The read falls 4 residues short of the CDR3 end, and the missing part is taken from the germline J gene. CDR1 is LGHDT and CDR2 is YNNKQL in the germline V gene (reference sequence). The CDR3 sequence is 13 residues long. The V and J ends lost 5 bases and 3 bases respectively, with 9 bases between them. Full variable domain (rest looked up from reference TRBV4 and TRBJ2-4): ETAVFQTPNYHVTQVGNEVSFNCKQTLGHDTMYWYKQDSKKLLKIMFSYNNKQLIVNETVPRRFSPQSSDKAHLNLRIKSVEPEDSAVYLCASSLGQQNTLYFGAGTRLSVL.